This TCR beta chain was documented in a study of breast tumors, draining lymph nodes, adjacent tissues. CDR1 MRHNA and CDR2 SNTAGT come from the germline V gene. V shed 7 bases, J shed 1 base, and the junction held 5 bases outside the gene matches. The CDR3 is 15 amino acids. Regarding the study as a whole: Luminal-like breast cancer showed significantly higher tumor–nontumor repertoire similarity than basal-like.

Via MiXCR, TCRdb re-called the multiplex PCR reads, giving one row per CDR3 protein. There are about 100,000 distinct CDR3 sequences in the sample; approximately 21% occur only once, and around 1.3% lies in the top ten. The lymph nodes were axillary draining lymph nodes from breast cancer patients. Of note for this clonotype: Its target is not known.

The sample consisted of axillary lymph node tissue. V gene TRBV6-4 combines with J gene TRBJ2-3; 10 bases map to TRBD1. This clonotype was sampled from a female donor with breast cancer. Some clones in this sample may be carry-over from other donors' samples. The CDR3, as DNA: TGTGCCAGCAACCCGGGACAGGGGCGCACAGATACGCAGTATTTT. Its translation is CASNPGQGRTDTQYF.